The next 8 T cell receptor beta chains were all read from a single sample in a study of blood T cell repertoires in COVID-19. Clones were read by immunoSEQ multiplex PCR, and TCRdb kept only the in-frame ones, dropping some. Among 180,000 or so clones listed, around four fifths were seen once. Sequencing was performed on PBMCs or T cells enriched from blood (not recorded which). These receptors were collected from a woman in her forties or fifties who had recovered from COVID-19.

The chain links TRBV5-1 to TRBJ1-2; D is unclear. CDR3 length: 14 amino acids. V was clipped by 0 bases and J by 1 base, with 7 bases between them. Germline CDR1 and CDR2: SGHRS and YFSETQ. CDR3 nucleotide sequence: TGCGCCAGCAGCTTGGACAGTTATAACTATGGCTACACCTTC. Its protein is CASSLDSYNYGYTF. The variable domain in full, with the rest retrieved from reference TRBV5-1 and TRBJ1-2, is KAGVTQTPRYLIKTRGQQVTLSCSPISGHRSVSWYQQTPGQGLQFLFEYFSETQRNKGNFPGRFSGRQFSNSRSEMNVSTLELGDSALYLCASSLDSYNYGYTFGSGTRLTVV.

CDR3 bases: TGTGCCAGCAGCTTGACAGGATCTGGGGCCAACGTCCTGACTTTC. Translating it yields CASSLTGSGANVLTF. The chain uses TRBV27 and TRBJ2-6; tentatively, D is TRBD1 (6 bases). Trimming cost V 6 bases and J 1 base, with 10 bases left between them. Looked up from germline, CDR1 is MNHEY and CDR2 is SMNVEV (reference sequence). The length of the CDR3 is 15 residues.

The chain employs TRBV7-9 and TRBJ2-2; TRBD2 aligns across 11 bases. The germline CDR1 and CDR2 sequences are SEHNR and FQNEAQ (reference sequence). CDR3 length: 17 residues. V was pared by 10 bases and J by 4 bases, with 14 bases of the junction left unmatched. CDR3: CATQSSGGPSSTGELFF. The CDR3 DNA follows: TGTGCCACCCAATCTAGCGGGGGGCCCTCGAGCACCGGGGAGCTGTTTTTT.

The chain carries TRBV5-1 and TRBJ1-4; 7 nucleotides agree with TRBD1. V shed 3 bases, J shed 0 bases, and the junction held 5 bases outside the gene matches. Germline assignment: CDR1 SGHRS and CDR2 YFSETQ. This CDR3 comprises 16 residues. The CDR3 DNA is TGCGCCAGCAGCTCCCAGGGGGGTGCAACTAATGAAAAACTGTTTTTT. Residues: CASSSQGGATNEKLFF.

This chain joins TRBV4-1 and TRBJ2-2; 8 nucleotides align to TRBD2. In germline, CDR1 is MGHRA, CDR2 YSYEKL. V shed 1 base and J 2 bases; nucleotides not matched to a gene: 6. This CDR3 spans 17 amino acids. The CDR3 sequence is CASSQGIAGLNTGELFF. The DNA of the CDR3 is TGCGCCAGCAGCCAAGGCATAGCGGGGCTTAACACCGGGGAGCTGTTTTTT.

The gene calls are TRBV15 and TRBJ2-1, with a weak D call TRBD1 (6 bases). Germline CDR1 is LNHNV and CDR2 is YYDKDF (reference sequence). The CDR3 spans 13 residues. Between the trimmed V and J ends, which lost 0 bases and 13 bases, there was a span of 13 bases. CDR3 region: CATSRDRGHSQFF. DNA of the CDR3: TGTGCCACCAGCAGAGACCGGGGACACTCACAGTTCTTC.

The CDR3 DNA sequence: TGTGCCAGCAGTTTGCTCCAGGGGACAGGGGGGTCACCCCTCCACTTT. Its protein is CASSLLQGTGGSPLHF. This chain connects TRBV28 to TRBJ1-6, with 11 positions matching TRBD1. The CDR3 length is 16 residues. CDR1 is MDHEN, CDR2 SYDVKM, per germline. J gave up 10 bases and V 3 bases, and 8 bases lay outside the gene matches.

V is TRBV5-4 and J is TRBJ1-1; D perhaps matches TRBD1 (5 bases). This CDR3 is built from 13 residues. Germline CDR1 is SGHNT and CDR2 is YYREEE (reference sequence). The ends were cut back, 0 bases at V and 10 bases at J, with 13 bases in the middle. In nucleotides, the CDR3 is TGTGCCAGCAGCTTGGCGGGGGGTACGTTAGCTTTCTTT. As protein: CASSLAGGTLAFF.